This T cell receptor (beta chain) was recovered during a study of blood T cell repertoires in COVID-19. About the study: Spain, Italy and the United States supplied samples that represented acute and convalescent COVID-19. PBMCs, B-cell-depleted T cells, or T cells provided the cDNA or gDNA that made up the material.

The protocol was immunoSEQ multiplex PCR, while the TCRdb copy is restricted to in-frame clones and leaves out a portion. The data show some 500,000 clones, roughly 88% seen once. Trimming left V 5 bases short and J 3 bases short, with 11 bases between. The length of the CDR3 is 14 residues. Per the germline V gene, CDR1 is LNHNV and CDR2 is YYDKDF (reference sequence). Participant-reported clinical history was the basis for cohort assignment. Resolution of symptoms, clearance, or two negative PCRs was present in recovered Cohort 3 donors. The chain recombines TRBV15 with TRBJ2-1; the D gene is possibly TRBD2 (6 bases). Sample: PBMCs or T cells enriched from blood (not recorded which). The clonotype originates from a woman aged 35 to 49 who had recovered from COVID-19. The DNA for the CDR3 is TGTGCCACCAGCGCGAGTAGCGGCTACAATGAGCAGTTCTTC. Its protein product is CATSASSGYNEQFF. The entire variable domain, with the rest obtained from reference TRBV15 and TRBJ2-1, is as follows: DAMVIQNPRYQVTQFGKPVTLSCSQTLNHNVMYWYQQKSSQAPKLLFHYYDKDFNNEADTPDNFQSRRPNTSFCFLDIRSPGLGDTAMYLCATSASSGYNEQFFGPGTRLTVL.